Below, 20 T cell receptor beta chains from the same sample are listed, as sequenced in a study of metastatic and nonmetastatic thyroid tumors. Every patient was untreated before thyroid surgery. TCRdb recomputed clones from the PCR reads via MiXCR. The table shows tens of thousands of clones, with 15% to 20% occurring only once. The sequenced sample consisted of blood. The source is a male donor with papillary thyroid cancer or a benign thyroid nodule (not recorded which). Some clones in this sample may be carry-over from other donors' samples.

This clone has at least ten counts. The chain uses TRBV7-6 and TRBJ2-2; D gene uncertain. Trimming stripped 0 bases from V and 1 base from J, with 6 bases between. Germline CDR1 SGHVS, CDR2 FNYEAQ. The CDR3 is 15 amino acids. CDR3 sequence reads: CASSLASGNTGELFF. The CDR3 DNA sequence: TGTGCCAGCAGCTTAGCATCGGGGAACACCGGGGAGCTGTTTTTT.

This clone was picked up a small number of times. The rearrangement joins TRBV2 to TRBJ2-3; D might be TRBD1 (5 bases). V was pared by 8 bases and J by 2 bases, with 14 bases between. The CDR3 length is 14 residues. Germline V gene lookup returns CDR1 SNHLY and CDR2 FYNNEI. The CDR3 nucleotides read TGTGCCAGCTCCTGGACACTTATCACAGATACGCAGTATTTT. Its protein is CASSWTLITDTQYF.

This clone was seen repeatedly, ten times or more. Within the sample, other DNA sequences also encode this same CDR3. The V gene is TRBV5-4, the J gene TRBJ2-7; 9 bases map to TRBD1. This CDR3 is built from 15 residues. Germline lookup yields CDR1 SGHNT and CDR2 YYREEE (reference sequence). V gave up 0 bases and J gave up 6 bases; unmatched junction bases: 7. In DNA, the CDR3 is TGTGCCAGCAGCTTGGGGGACAGGGCGAGGGTCGAGCAGTACTTC. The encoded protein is CASSLGDRARVEQYF.

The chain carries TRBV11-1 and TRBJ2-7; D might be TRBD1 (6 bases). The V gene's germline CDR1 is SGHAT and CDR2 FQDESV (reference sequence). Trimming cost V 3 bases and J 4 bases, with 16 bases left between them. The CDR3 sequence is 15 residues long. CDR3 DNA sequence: TGTGCCAGCAGCTTCGGTACAGGGAGTAGTTACGAGCAGTACTTC. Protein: CASSFGTGSSYEQYF.

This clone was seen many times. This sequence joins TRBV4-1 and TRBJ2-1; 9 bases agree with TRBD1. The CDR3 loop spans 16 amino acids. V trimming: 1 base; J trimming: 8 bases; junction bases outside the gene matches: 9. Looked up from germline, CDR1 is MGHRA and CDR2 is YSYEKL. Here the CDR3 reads CASSQGPTGGWDEQFF. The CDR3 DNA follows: TGCGCCAGCAGCCAAGGGCCCACAGGGGGCTGGGATGAGCAGTTCTTC.

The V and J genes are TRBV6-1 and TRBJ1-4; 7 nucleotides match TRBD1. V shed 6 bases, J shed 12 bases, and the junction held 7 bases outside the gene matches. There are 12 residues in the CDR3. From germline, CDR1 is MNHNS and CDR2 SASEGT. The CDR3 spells CASRSDRAELFF. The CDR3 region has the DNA TGTGCCAGCAGATCCGACAGGGCAGAACTGTTTTTT.

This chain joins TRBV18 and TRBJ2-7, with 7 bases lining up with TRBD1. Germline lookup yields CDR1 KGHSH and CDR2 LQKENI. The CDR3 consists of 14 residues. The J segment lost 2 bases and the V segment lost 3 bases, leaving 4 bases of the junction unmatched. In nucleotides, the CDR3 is TGTGCCAGCTCACCCCGGGACAGAACCTACGAGCAGTACTTC. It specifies CASSPRDRTYEQYF.

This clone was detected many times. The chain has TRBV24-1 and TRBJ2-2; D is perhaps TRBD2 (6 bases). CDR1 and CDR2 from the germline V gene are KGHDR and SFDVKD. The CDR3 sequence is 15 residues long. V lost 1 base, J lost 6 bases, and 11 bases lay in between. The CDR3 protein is CATSDLEREAGELFF. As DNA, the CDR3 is TGTGCCACCAGTGATTTAGAGAGGGAGGCCGGGGAGCTGTTTTTT.

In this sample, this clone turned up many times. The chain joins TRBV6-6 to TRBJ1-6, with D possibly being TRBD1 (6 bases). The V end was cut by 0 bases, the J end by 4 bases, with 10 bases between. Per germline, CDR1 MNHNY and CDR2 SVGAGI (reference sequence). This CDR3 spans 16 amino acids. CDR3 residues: CASSYSRQGYNSPLHF. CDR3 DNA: TGTGCCAGCAGTTACTCTAGGCAGGGGTATAATTCACCCCTCCACTTT.

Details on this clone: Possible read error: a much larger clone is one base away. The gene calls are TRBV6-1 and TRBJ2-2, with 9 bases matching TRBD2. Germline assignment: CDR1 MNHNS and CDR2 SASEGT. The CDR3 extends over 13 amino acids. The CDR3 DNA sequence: TGTGCCAGCACTAGCGGGGACACCTGGGAGCTGCTTTTT. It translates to CASTSGDTWELLF.

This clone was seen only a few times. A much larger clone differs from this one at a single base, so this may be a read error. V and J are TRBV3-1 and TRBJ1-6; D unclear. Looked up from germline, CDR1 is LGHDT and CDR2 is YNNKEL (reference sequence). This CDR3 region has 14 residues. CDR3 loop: CASAREGAASPLRF. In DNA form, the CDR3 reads TGTGCCAGCGCCCGGGAGGGTGCTGCCTCACCCCTCCGCTTT.

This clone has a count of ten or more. This CDR3 is CASSPTGLPQETQYF. The CDR3 DNA sequence: TGTGCCAGCAGCCCAACGGGACTGCCTCAAGAGACCCAGTACTTC. V usage is TRBV7-9 and J usage is TRBJ2-5; TRBD2 is a possible D gene (6 bases). V shed 5 bases and J shed 2 bases, with 15 bases lying between them. Germline CDR1 is SEHNR and CDR2 is FQNEAQ (reference sequence). This CDR3 region has 15 residues. Full variable domain (missing parts from reference TRBV7-9 and TRBJ2-5): DTGVSQNPRHKITKRGQNVTFRCDPISEHNRLYWYRQTLGQGPEFLTYFQNEAQLEKSRLLSDRFSAERPKGSFSTLEIQRTEQGDSAMYLCASSPTGLPQETQYFGPGTRLLVL.

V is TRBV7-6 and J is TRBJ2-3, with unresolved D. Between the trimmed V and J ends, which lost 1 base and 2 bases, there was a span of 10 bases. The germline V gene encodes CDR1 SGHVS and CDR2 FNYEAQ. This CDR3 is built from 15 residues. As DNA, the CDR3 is TGTGCCAGCAGCTTAGAAACGGTGTACACAGATACGCAGTATTTT. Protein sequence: CASSLETVYTDTQYF.

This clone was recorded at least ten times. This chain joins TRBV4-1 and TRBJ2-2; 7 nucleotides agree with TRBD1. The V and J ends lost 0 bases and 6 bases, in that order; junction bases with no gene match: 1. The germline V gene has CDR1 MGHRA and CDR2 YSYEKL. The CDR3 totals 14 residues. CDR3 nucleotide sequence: TGCGCCAGCAGCCAAGAGGGACAGTCCGGGGAGCTGTTTTTT. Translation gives CASSQEGQSGELFF.

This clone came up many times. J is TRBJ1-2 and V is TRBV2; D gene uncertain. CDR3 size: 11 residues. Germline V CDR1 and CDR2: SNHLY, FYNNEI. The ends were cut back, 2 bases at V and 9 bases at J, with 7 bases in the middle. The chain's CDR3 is CASSEPDSYTF. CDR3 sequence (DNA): TGTGCCAGCAGTGAACCCGATAGCTACACCTTC.

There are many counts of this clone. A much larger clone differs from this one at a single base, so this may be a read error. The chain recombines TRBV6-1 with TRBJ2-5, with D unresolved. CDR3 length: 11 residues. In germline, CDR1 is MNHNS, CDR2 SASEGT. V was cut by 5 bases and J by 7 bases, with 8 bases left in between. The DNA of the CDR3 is TGTGCCAGCAGTAGTCGAGGGACCCAGTACTTC. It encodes CASSSRGTQYF.

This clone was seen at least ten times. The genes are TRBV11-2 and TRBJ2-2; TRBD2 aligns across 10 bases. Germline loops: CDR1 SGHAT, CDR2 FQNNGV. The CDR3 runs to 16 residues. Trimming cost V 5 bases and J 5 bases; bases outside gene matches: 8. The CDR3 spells CASSQKAGGTTGELFF. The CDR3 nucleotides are TGTGCCAGCAGCCAGAAAGCGGGAGGGACGACCGGGGAGCTGTTTTTT.

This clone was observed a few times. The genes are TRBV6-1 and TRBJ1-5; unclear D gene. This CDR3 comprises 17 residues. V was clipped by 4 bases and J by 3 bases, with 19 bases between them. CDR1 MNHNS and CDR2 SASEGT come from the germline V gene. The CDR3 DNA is TGTGCCAGCAGTGGCGTGGGCAGTCTAGGGATCAATCAGCCCCAGCATTTT. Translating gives CASSGVGSLGINQPQHF.

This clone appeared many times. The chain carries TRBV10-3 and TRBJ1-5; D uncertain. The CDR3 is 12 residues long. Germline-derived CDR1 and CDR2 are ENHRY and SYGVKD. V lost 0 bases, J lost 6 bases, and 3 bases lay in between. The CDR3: CAISESLQPQHF. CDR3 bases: TGTGCCATCAGTGAGTCACTTCAGCCCCAGCATTTT.

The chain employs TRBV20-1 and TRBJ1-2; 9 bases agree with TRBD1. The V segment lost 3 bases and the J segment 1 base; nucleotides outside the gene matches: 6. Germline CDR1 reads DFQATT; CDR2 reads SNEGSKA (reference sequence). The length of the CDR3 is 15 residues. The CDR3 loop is CSASVRDRVNYGYTF. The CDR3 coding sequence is TGCAGTGCTAGCGTGCGGGACAGGGTTAACTATGGCTACACCTTC.